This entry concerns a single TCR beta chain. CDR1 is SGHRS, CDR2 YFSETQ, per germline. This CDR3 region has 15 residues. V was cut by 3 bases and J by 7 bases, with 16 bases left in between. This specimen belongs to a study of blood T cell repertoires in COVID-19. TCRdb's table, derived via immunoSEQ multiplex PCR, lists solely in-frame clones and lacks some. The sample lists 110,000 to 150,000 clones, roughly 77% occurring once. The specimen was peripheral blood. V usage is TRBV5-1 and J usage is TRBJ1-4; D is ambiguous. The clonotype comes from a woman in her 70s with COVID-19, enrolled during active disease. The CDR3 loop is CASSSDREMGEKLFF. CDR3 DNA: TGCGCCAGCAGCTCGGACCGGGAGATGGGTGAAAAACTGTTTTTT.